This T cell receptor (beta chain) was recovered during a study of T cells in Graves' hyperthyroidism and ophthalmopathy. Researchers defined stable Graves' hyperthyroidism as no ophthalmopathy progression within 18 months. The hyperthyroidism was newly diagnosed and had lasted under 2 months; the patients were aged 18 to 65. Together with thyroid ultrasound, orbital computed tomography, serum thyroxine and TRAb, clinical symptoms were used for diagnoses. This clonotype has at least ten counts. As yet, its antigen is unknown. Authors of the study amplified TCR beta CDR3 regions from RNA transcripts. The study used the HTBI primer set for a first-round RT-PCR of the TCR CDR3. TCRdb re-analysed the multiplex PCR reads in MiXCR, keeping a single row per CDR3 protein. The sample holds just over 550,000 distinct CDR3 sequences, 46% seen once. Study-level findings and limits: For ophthalmopathy, model prediction preceded onset by a median roughly 6.2 months.

The V and J ends lost 1 base and 6 bases respectively, with 7 bases between them. Looked up from germline, CDR1 is SGHTA and CDR2 is FQGNSA. CDR3 length equals 14 residues. V gene TRBV7-2 combines with J gene TRBJ1-6; D not resolved. Source material: peripheral blood or thyroid tissue (not recorded which). This clonotype originated in a woman in her late teens or twenties with Graves' hyperthyroidism. The CDR3: CASSLGGINSPLHF. In nucleotides, the CDR3 is TGTGCCAGCAGCTTAGGAGGGATTAATTCACCCCTCCACTTT.